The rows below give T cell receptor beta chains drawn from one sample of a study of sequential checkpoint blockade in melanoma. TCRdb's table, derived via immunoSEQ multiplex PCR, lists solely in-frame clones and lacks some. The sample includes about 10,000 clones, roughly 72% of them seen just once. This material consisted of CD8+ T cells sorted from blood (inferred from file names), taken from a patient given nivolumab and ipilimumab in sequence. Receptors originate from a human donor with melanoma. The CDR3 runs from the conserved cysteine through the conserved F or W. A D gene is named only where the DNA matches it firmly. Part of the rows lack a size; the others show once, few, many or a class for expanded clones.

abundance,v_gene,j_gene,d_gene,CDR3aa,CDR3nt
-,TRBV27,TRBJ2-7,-,CASSSTTPRGEQYF,TGTGCCAGCAGTTCGACCACCCCTAGGGGCGAGCAGTACTTC
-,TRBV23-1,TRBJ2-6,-,CASSRSSGANVLTF,TGCGCCAGCAGTCGGAGCTCTGGGGCCAACGTCCTGACTTTC
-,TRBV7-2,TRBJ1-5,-,CASSRTDSNQPQHF,TGTGCCAGCAGCAGGACAGACAGCAATCAGCCCCAGCATTTT
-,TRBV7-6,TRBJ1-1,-,CASSLGAGSEAFF,TGTGCCAGCAGCTTAGGGGCGGGGAGTGAAGCTTTCTTT
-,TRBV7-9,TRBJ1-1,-,CASSFSAEAFF,TGTGCCAGCAGCTTCAGTGCAGAAGCTTTCTTT
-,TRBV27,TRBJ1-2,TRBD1,CASTTKPGQGSGYTF,TGTGCCAGCACCACTAAACCGGGACAGGGAAGCGGCTACACCTTC
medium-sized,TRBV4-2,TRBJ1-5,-,CASSQDRGYNQPQHF,TGTGCCAGCAGCCAAGACAGGGGCTACAATCAGCCCCAGCATTTT
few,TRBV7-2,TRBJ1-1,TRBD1,CASSRGQGEAFF,TGTGCCAGCAGCCGAGGACAGGGGGAAGCTTTCTTT
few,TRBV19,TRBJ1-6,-,CASSSGNSPLHF,TGTGCCAGTAGTTCAGGGAATTCACCCCTCCACTTT
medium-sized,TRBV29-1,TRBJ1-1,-,CSVEDAGFGTEAFF,TGCAGCGTTGAAGATGCAGGGTTCGGGACTGAAGCTTTCTTT
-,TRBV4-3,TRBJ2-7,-,CASSQEYSPSYEQYF,TGCGCCAGCAGCCAAGAATACAGCCCATCCTACGAGCAGTACTTC
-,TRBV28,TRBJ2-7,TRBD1,CASSTGQGSYEQYF,TGTGCCAGCAGTACCGGACAGGGGAGCTACGAGCAGTACTTC
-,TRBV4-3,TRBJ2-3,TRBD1,CASSQDWQGVLNTQYF,TGCGCCAGCAGCCAAGATTGGCAGGGGGTATTGAATACGCAGTATTTT
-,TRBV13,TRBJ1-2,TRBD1,CASSPSLTGVGGYGYTF,TGTGCCAGCAGCCCCTCCCTTACAGGGGTCGGTGGGTATGGCTACACCTTC
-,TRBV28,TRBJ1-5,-,CASSSGQILSNQPQHF,TGTGCCAGCAGCTCCGGACAGATTCTTAGCAATCAGCCCCAGCATTTT
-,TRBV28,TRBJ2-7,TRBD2,CASTAGRGPYEQYF,TGTGCCAGCACGGCGGGGAGGGGCCCCTACGAGCAGTACTTC
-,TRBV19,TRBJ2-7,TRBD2,CASSITREYEQYF,TGTGCCAGTAGCATCACGCGGGAGTACGAGCAGTACTTC
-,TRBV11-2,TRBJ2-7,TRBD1,CASSLERTGQGFYEQYF,TGTGCCAGCAGCTTAGAAAGGACGGGACAGGGGTTCTACGAGCAGTACTTC
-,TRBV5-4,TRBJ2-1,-,CASSRPLGPDEQFF,TGTGCCAGCAGCCGGCCGTTGGGGCCGGATGAGCAGTTCTTC
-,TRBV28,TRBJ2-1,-,CASSLHRRGQGTLYNEQFF,TGTGCCAGCAGTTTACATCGGAGGGGCCAGGGAACCCTCTACAATGAGCAGTTCTTC
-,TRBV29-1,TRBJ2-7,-,CSVTVAYEQYF,TGCAGCGTTACAGTAGCCTACGAGCAGTACTTC
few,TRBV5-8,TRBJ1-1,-,CASSLGGGPEAFF,TGTGCCAGCAGCTTAGGGGGGGGACCTGAAGCTTTCTTT
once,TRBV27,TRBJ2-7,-,CASSQGFRDIPVIHEQYF,TGTGCCAGCAGTCAGGGTTTTCGGGACATCCCGGTCATCCACGAGCAGTACTTC
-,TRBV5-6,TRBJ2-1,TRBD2,CASSLKTSGPYNEQFF,TGTGCCAGCAGCTTAAAGACTAGCGGACCCTACAATGAGCAGTTCTTC
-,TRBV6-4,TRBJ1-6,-,CASSDYTAYNSPLHF,TGTGCCAGCAGCGATTATACAGCTTATAATTCACCCCTCCACTTT
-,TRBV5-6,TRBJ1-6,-,CASSLAGVPYNSPLHF,TGTGCCAGCAGCTTGGCCGGGGTACCCTATAATTCACCCCTCCACTTT
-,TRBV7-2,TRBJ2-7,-,CASSPREELKYEQYF,TGTGCCAGCAGCCCAAGGGAGGAGCTAAAGTACGAGCAGTACTTC
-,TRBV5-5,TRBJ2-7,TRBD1,CASSPRDRGIYEQYF,TGTGCCAGCAGCCCGCGGGACAGGGGGATTTACGAGCAGTACTTC
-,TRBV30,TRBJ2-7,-,CAWRAGTYEQYF,TGTGCCTGGAGGGCGGGAACCTACGAGCAGTACTTC
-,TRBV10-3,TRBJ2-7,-,CAIRDSSYEQYF,TGTGCCATCAGGGACAGTTCCTACGAGCAGTACTTC
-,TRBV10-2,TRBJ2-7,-,CASSESWETYTYEQYF,TGCGCCAGCAGTGAGTCTTGGGAGACTTACACCTACGAGCAGTACTTC
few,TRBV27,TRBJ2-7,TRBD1,CASGTGPYEQYF,TGTGCCAGCGGGACAGGGCCCTACGAGCAGTACTTC
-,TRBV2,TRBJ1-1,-,CASSEPGVTEAFF,TGTGCCAGCAGTGAACCAGGGGTCACTGAAGCTTTCTTT
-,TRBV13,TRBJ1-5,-,CASSLQGNSNQPQHF,TGTGCCAGCAGCTTACAGGGGAATAGCAATCAGCCCCAGCATTTT
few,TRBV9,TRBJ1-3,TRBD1,CASSVADRVDTIYF,TGTGCCAGCAGCGTAGCGGACAGGGTGGACACCATATATTTT
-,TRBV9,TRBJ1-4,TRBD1,CASSGTGATNEKLFF,TGTGCCAGCAGCGGAACAGGGGCAACTAATGAAAAACTGTTTTTT
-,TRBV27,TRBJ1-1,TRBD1,CASRQGAGTEAFF,TGTGCCAGCAGACAGGGGGCAGGTACTGAAGCTTTCTTT
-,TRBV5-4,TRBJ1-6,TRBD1,CASSLAPGQGVDSPLHF,TGTGCCAGCAGCTTGGCCCCGGGACAGGGGGTTGATTCACCCCTCCACTTT
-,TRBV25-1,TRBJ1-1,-,CASSDMNTEAFF,TGTGCCAGCAGTGACATGAACACTGAAGCTTTCTTT
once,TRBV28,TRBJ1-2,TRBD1,CASSPQPPTGTGRDGGYTF,TGTGCCAGCAGCCCCCAACCTCCAACCGGGACAGGGCGGGACGGTGGCTACACCTTC
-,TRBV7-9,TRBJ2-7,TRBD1,CASSRTGGGTYEQYF,TGTGCCAGCAGCAGGACAGGGGGCGGAACCTACGAGCAGTACTTC
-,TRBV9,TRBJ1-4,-,CASSVGSRVGEKLFF,TGTGCCAGCAGCGTAGGAAGCAGGGTGGGTGAAAAACTGTTTTTT
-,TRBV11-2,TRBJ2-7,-,CASSLAVFIGGPGYEQYF,TGTGCCAGCAGCTTAGCCGTTTTTATTGGGGGCCCAGGGTACGAGCAGTACTTC
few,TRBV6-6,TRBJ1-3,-,CASSYSRIAGNTIYF,TGTGCCAGCAGTTACTCCAGGATCGCTGGAAACACCATATATTTT
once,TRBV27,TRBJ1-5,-,CASSFLGGGGQPQHF,TGTGCCAGCAGTTTTCTGGGCGGGGGGGGACAGCCCCAGCATTTT
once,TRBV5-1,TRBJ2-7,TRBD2,CASSSRGGSGDYEQYF,TGCGCCAGCAGCTCCCGGGGGGGGTCAGGGGACTACGAGCAGTACTTC
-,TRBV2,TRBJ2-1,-,CASSFRPYNEQFF,TGTGCCAGCAGTTTCCGTCCCTACAATGAGCAGTTCTTC
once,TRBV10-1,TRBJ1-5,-,CASSDPRDNSNQPQHF,TGCGCCAGCAGTGACCCCAGGGATAATAGCAATCAGCCCCAGCATTTT
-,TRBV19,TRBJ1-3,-,CASSEGVSGNTIYF,TGTGCCAGTAGTGAGGGGGTCTCTGGAAACACCATATATTTT
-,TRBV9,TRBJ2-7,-,CASSDTGYEQYF,TGTGCCAGCAGTGACACCGGCTACGAGCAGTACTTC
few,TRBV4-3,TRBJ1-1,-,CASSPRQAAPEAFF,TGCGCCAGCAGCCCGAGACAGGCCGCCCCTGAAGCTTTCTTT
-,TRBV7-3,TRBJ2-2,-,CASSSTQGSDTGELFF,TGTGCCAGCAGCTCGACTCAGGGAAGCGACACCGGGGAGCTGTTTTTT
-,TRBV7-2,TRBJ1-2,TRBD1,CASSSHRDRGLDYGYTF,TGTGCCAGCAGCTCTCACCGGGACAGGGGGCTTGACTATGGCTACACCTTC
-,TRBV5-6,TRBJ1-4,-,CASSLDSGYNEKLFF,TGTGCCAGCAGCTTGGACTCGGGGTACAATGAAAAACTGTTTTTT